Presented here are 13 T cell receptor beta chains from one specimen sequenced in a study of T cell responses to AZD1222 COVID-19 vaccine. TCRdb's table, derived via immunoSEQ multiplex PCR, lists solely in-frame clones and lacks some. The table includes fewer than 200,000 clones, about 91% detected once. Sequencing used peripheral blood, obtained on day 0 of AZD1222 vaccination. These receptors came from an adult in good health.

J is TRBJ1-5 and V is TRBV11-2; no reliable D call. V gave up 5 bases and J gave up 2 bases, with 13 bases separating them. This CDR3 is 15 amino acids long. Germline lookup yields CDR1 SGHAT and CDR2 FQNNGV. CDR3 loop: CASSPRGFGNQPQHF. The CDR3 DNA reads as TGTGCCAGCAGCCCTCGGGGATTTGGCAATCAGCCCCAGCATTTT.

The V call is TRBV5-5, the J call TRBJ2-7; 8 nucleotides line up with TRBD1. After removal of 1 base from V and 3 bases from J, the junction contained 3 bases not matched to a gene. Germline V lookup: CDR1 SGHKS, CDR2 YYEKEE (reference sequence). The CDR3 consists of 14 residues. This chain's CDR3 is CASSLQGADYEQYF. CDR3 sequence (DNA): TGTGCCAGCAGCTTGCAGGGGGCAGACTACGAGCAGTACTTC.

The count of this clone is one. The CDR3 spells CASSLVRAIPNEKLFF. The CDR3 DNA reads as TGTGCCAGCAGCTTAGTTCGGGCGATCCCAAATGAAAAACTGTTTTTT. V usage is TRBV7-2 and J usage is TRBJ1-4; D is ambiguous. This CDR3 has 16 residues. Germline-derived CDR1 and CDR2 are SGHTA and FQGNSA. V was trimmed by 1 base and J by 5 bases, leaving 14 bases between them.

The chain couples TRBV29-1 to TRBJ2-3, with D possibly called TRBD1 or TRBD2 (5 bases each). V lost 7 bases to trimming and J lost 3 bases, with 17 bases between them. The CDR3 sequence is 14 residues long. The germline V gene encodes CDR1 SQVTM and CDR2 ANQGSEA. The CDR3 DNA is TGCAGCGCCGATCGGGACGGATTAACAGATACGCAGTATTTT. Translating gives CSADRDGLTDTQYF.

The V call is TRBV6-5, the J call TRBJ1-2; D is unresolved. V was trimmed by 6 bases and J by 8 bases, leaving 13 bases between them. This CDR3 contains 12 residues. CDR1 is MNHEY, CDR2 SVGAGI, per germline. In nucleotides, the CDR3 is TGTGCCAGCAGATTCCGGGAGGGCGGCTACACCTTC. This sequence encodes CASRFREGGYTF.

This clone was observed a handful of times. This chain uses TRBV28 with TRBJ2-7, with D possibly TRBD2 on 6 matching bases. V shed 8 bases and J shed 2 bases, with 19 bases lying between them. This CDR3 has 15 amino acids. Germline assignment: CDR1 MDHEN and CDR2 SYDVKM. CDR3: CASQTSWRGTYEQYF. CDR3 in DNA: TGTGCCAGCCAAACTTCGTGGCGGGGCACCTACGAGCAGTACTTC.

The CDR3: CASSSGDRTPYEQYF. The DNA of the CDR3 is TGTGCCAGCAGTTCTGGCGACAGGACCCCCTACGAGCAGTACTTC. This sequence joins TRBV28 and TRBJ2-7; a weak D match, TRBD1 (6 bases). The CDR3 has 15 residues. Deletions cut 4 bases from V and 2 bases from J, with 15 bases between. Germline V lookup: CDR1 MDHEN, CDR2 SYDVKM.

The genes are TRBV28 and TRBJ1-1; D remains unclear. This CDR3 has 15 residues. Germline loops: CDR1 MDHEN, CDR2 SYDVKM. Trimming took 0 bases from V and 0 from J, leaving 8 bases between them. Written as DNA, the CDR3 is TGTGCCAGCAGTTTATGGGCCAGTTTGAACACTGAAGCTTTCTTT. Encoded protein: CASSLWASLNTEAFF.

This clone was detected once. The chain combines TRBV9 with TRBJ1-1, with D possibly being TRBD1 (5 bases). V was clipped by 3 bases and J by 7 bases, with 13 bases between them. The CDR3 extends over 13 amino acids. Germline V gene data show CDR1 as SGDLS and CDR2 as YYNGEE. The CDR3 region has the DNA TGTGCCAGCAGCGGCCGGGGCGAGGGTGAAGCTTTCTTT. It yields the protein CASSGRGEGEAFF.

The chain links TRBV5-4 to TRBJ1-2; D is unresolved. The CDR3 covers 17 residues. Per the germline V gene, CDR1 is SGHNT and CDR2 is YYREEE (reference sequence). Trimming took 1 base from V and 0 from J, leaving 16 bases between them. Here the CDR3 reads CASSLLGGLGANYGYTF. The DNA of the CDR3 is TGTGCCAGCAGCTTGCTCGGAGGGCTCGGGGCTAACTATGGCTACACCTTC. Full variable domain (remainder filled in from reference TRBV5-4 and TRBJ1-2): ETGVTQSPTHLIKTRGQQVTLRCSSQSGHNTVSWYQQALGQGPQFIFQYYREEENGRGNFPPRFSGLQFPNYSSELNVNALELDDSALYLCASSLLGGLGANYGYTFGSGTRLTVV.

This chain links TRBV9 with TRBJ2-3; D unresolved. V dropped 0 bases and J dropped 6 bases, with 11 bases sitting between them. The germline CDR1 and CDR2 sequences are SGDLS and YYNGEE. The CDR3 runs to 14 residues. Here the CDR3 DNA reads TGTGCCAGCAGCGTAGGGAGAGTTCCTGATACGCAGTATTTT. Translated, it gives CASSVGRVPDTQYF.

The chain has TRBV7-7 and TRBJ2-2; 7 bases fit TRBD1. This CDR3 is built from 13 residues. Per the germline V gene, CDR1 is SSHAT and CDR2 is FNYEAQ (reference sequence). Trimming removed 4 bases from V and 7 bases from J; junction bases left unmatched: 3. The CDR3 DNA follows: TGTGCCAGCAGCTCGGACAGGTTCGGGGAGCTGTTTTTT. It codes for CASSSDRFGELFF. The full variable domain, rest sourced from reference TRBV7-7 and TRBJ2-2, is GAGVSQSPRYKVTKRGQDVTLRCDPISSHATLYWYQQALGQGPEFLTYFNYEAQPDKSGLPSDRFSAERPEGSISTLTIQRTEQRDSAMYRCASSSDRFGELFFGEGSRLTVL.

The chain is built from TRBV28 and TRBJ1-5; D is undetermined. Trimming pared 2 bases from V and 5 bases from J, leaving 7 bases between. The germline V gene has CDR1 MDHEN and CDR2 SYDVKM. The CDR3 loop spans 13 amino acids. The CDR3 DNA reads as TGTGCCAGCAGTTTACCGGGGTATCAGCCCCAGCATTTT. Encoded protein: CASSLPGYQPQHF. Based on the CDR3 plus reference TRBV28 and TRBJ1-5, the full variable domain is DVKVTQSSRYLVKRTGEKVFLECVQDMDHENMFWYRQDPGLGLRLIYFSYDVKMKEKGDIPEGYSVSREKKERFSLILESASTNQTSMYLCASSLPGYQPQHFGDGTRLSIL.